The entry that follows covers one T cell receptor beta chain sequence. No antigen is known for it. The source of the sample is a study of cytomegalovirus exposure and HLA in healthy donors. Study-wide results and limits: For most TCR beta V segments, an earlier analysis put the productive rate at about 87% or about 30% of the time. Across donors, most TCRs were seen rarely, yet some public ones were widespread. For TCR beta chains, V- and J-gene trimming was later linked to a missense DCLRE1C variant. Through in vitro validation, three CMV-associated chains were shown to be specific for CMV antigens.

Germline values: CDR1 MGHDK, CDR2 SYGVNS. V lost 2 bases and J 0 bases, leaving 17 bases between the germline ends. The CDR3 consists of 17 residues. With 60 Vbeta and 13 Jbeta primers, the PCR was carried out. The protocol was immunoSEQ multiplex PCR, while the TCRdb copy is restricted to in-frame clones and leaves out a portion. The table includes more than 95,000 clones, over 75% detected once. The source material was PBMCs. The origin of this receptor is a woman between 18 and 29 years old in good health and CMV-seropositive. This chain connects TRBV25-1 to TRBJ2-7; possible D gene TRBD1, 5 bases. CDR3 in amino acids: CASSEGLLRQGSYEQYF. CDR3 nucleotides: TGTGCCAGCAGTGAAGGGCTTTTGAGGCAGGGCTCCTACGAGCAGTACTTC.